Reported below is one T cell receptor (beta chain). This sample stems from a study of blood T cell repertoires in COVID-19. Study-wide context: Italy, Spain and the United States were the sources of the convalescent and acute COVID-19 samples. PBMCs, B-cell-depleted T cells, or T cells were the source of the cDNA or gDNA that made up the material.

Germline V gene data show CDR1 as SGHRS and CDR2 as YFSETQ. The CDR3 runs 13 residues. Trimming stripped 0 bases from V and 3 bases from J, with 5 bases between. In the original workflow: Researchers report that nucleated cell counts were estimated from reference gene primer amplification. Measured with immunoSEQ multiplex PCR; TCRdb has only the in-frame clones, and not every one. That table furnishes V, J and clone size, whereas the DNA furnished D and trimming. The top ten clones hold more than 15% of a sample with 65,000 to 95,000 clones, around 76% of them seen once. The sequence came from a human donor in a cohort sampled during active COVID-19. The chain is built from TRBV5-1 and TRBJ2-3, with D unclear. Sequencing was performed on peripheral blood. CDR3 in amino acids: CASSLAPTDTQYF. The DNA of the CDR3 is TGCGCCAGCAGCTTGGCCCCAACAGATACGCAGTATTTT.